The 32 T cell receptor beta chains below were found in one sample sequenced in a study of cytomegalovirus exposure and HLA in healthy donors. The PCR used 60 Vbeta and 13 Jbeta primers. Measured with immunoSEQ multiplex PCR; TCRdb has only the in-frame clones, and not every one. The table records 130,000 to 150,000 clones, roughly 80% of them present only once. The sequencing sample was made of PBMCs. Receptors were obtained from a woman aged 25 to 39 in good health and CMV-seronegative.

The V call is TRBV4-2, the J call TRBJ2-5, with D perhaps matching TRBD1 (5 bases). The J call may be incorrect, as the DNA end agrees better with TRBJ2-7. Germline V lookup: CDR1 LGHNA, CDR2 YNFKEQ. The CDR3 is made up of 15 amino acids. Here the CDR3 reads CASSQESQGTYEQYF. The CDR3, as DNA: TGTGCCAGCAGCCAAGAATCCCAGGGCACCTACGAGCAGTACTTC.

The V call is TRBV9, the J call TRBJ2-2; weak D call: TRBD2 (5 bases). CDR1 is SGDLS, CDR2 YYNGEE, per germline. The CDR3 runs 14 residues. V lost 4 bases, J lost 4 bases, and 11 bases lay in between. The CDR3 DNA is TGTGCCAGCAGCCCCCTAAGCGGCACCGGGGAGCTGTTTTTT. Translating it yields CASSPLSGTGELFF.

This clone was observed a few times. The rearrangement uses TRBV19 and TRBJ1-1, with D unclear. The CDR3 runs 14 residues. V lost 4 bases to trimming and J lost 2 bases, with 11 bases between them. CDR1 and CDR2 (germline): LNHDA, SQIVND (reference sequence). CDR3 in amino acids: CASSTGSGNTEAFF. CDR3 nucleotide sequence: TGTGCCAGTAGTACTGGGAGTGGCAACACTGAAGCTTTCTTT.

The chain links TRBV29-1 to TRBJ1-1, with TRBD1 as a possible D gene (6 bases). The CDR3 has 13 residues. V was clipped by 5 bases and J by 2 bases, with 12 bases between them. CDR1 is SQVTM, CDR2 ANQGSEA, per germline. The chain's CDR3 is CSVKHRVNTEAFF. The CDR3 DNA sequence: TGCAGCGTTAAACACAGGGTCAACACTGAAGCTTTCTTT.

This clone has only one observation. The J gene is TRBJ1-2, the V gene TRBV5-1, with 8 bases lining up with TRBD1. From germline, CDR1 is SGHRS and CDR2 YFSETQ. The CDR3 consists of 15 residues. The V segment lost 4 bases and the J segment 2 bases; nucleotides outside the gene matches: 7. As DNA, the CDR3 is TGCGCCAGCAGCCTACGGACAGGGACAAACTATGGCTACACCTTC. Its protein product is CASSLRTGTNYGYTF.

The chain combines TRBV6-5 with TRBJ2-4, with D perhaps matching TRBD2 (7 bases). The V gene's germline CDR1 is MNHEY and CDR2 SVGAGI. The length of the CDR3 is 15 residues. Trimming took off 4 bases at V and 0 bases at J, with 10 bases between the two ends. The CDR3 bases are TGTGCCAGCAGTTGGGGGGGCCTAGCCAAAAACATTCAGTACTTC. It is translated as CASSWGGLAKNIQYF.

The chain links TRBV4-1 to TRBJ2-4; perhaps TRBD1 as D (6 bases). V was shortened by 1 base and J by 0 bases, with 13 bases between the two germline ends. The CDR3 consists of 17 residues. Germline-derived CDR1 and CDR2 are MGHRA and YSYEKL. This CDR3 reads CASSQGAGDLAKNIQYF. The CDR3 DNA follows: TGCGCCAGCAGCCAAGGAGCAGGGGACCTAGCCAAAAACATTCAGTACTTC.

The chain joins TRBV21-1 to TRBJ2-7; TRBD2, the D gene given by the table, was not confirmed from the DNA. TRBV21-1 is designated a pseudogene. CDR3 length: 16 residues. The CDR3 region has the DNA TGTGCCAGCAGCTCCCGCGATAATCGGGGGGCCTACGAGCAGTACTTC. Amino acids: CASSSRDNRGAYEQYF.

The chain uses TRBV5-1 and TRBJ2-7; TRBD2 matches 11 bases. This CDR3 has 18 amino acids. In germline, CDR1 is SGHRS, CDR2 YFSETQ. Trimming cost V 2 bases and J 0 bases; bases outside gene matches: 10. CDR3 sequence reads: CASSFSATSGVSSYEQYF. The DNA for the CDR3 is TGCGCCAGCAGCTTTTCGGCGACTAGCGGGGTGAGCTCCTACGAGCAGTACTTC.

The DNA of the CDR3 is TGCGCCAGCAGCTTGGTCCCCTCGACTGTCACCTACGAGGAGCAGTACTTC. It translates to CASSLVPSTVTYEEQYF. The chain carries TRBV5-1 and TRBJ2-7, with D unclear. Trimming removed 0 bases at V and 7 bases at J, with 23 bases between. The CDR3 consists of 17 residues. From germline, CDR1 is SGHRS and CDR2 YFSETQ.

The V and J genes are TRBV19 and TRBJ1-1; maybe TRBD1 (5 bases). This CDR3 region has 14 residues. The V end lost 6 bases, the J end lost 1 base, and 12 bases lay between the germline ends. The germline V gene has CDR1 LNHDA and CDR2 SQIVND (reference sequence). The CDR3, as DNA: TGTGCCAGTAGCTGGGGGGTCGGGAACACTGAAGCTTTCTTT. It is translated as CASSWGVGNTEAFF.

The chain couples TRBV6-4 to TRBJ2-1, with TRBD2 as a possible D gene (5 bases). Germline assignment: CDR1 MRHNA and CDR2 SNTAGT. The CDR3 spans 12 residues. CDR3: CARKGATNEQFF. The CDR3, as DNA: TGTGCAAGGAAGGGAGCCACCAATGAGCAGTTCTTC.

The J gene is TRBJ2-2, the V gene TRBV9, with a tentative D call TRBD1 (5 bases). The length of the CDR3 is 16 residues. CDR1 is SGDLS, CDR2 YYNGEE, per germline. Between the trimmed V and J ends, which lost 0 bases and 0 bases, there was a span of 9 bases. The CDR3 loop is CASSVERTPNTGELFF. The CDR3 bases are TGTGCCAGCAGCGTAGAAAGGACACCGAACACCGGGGAGCTGTTTTTT. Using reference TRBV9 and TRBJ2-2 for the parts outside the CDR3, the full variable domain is DSGVTQTPKHLITATGQRVTLRCSPRSGDLSVYWYQQSLDQGLQFLIQYYNGEERAKGNILERFSAQQFPDLHSELNLSSLELGDSALYFCASSVERTPNTGELFFGEGSRLTVL.

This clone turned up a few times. DNA of the CDR3: TGCAGCGTAAAAGGGTCTGGACAGGGCAGCACAGATACGCAGTATTTT. Translating it yields CSVKGSGQGSTDTQYF. The genes are TRBV29-1 and TRBJ2-3; 8 bases line up with TRBD1. V shed 6 bases and J 0 bases; nucleotides not matched to a gene: 11. The germline V gene encodes CDR1 SQVTM and CDR2 ANQGSEA. The CDR3 consists of 16 residues.

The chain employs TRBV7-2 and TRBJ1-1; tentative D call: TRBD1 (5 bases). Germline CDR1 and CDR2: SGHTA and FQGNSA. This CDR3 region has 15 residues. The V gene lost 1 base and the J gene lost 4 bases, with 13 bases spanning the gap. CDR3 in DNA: TGTGCCAGCAGCTTAGATTACAGGATCACCACTGAAGCTTTCTTT. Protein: CASSLDYRITTEAFF.

The CDR3 DNA follows: TGTGCCAGCAGTTTACTTGCGGGGGGCCGCACCGGGGAGCTGTTTTTT. This sequence encodes CASSLLAGGRTGELFF. The chain carries TRBV27 and TRBJ2-2, with 8 bases that match TRBD2. In germline, CDR1 is MNHEY, CDR2 SMNVEV (reference sequence). V dropped 2 bases and J dropped 4; count of bases not matched to a gene: 6. The CDR3 has 16 amino acids.

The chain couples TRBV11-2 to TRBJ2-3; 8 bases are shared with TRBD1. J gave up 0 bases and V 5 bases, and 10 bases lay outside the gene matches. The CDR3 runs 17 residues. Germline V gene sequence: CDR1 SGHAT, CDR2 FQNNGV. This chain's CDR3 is CASSRMGQAISTDTQYF. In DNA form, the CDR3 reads TGTGCCAGCAGCCGAATGGGACAGGCGATTAGCACAGATACGCAGTATTTT.

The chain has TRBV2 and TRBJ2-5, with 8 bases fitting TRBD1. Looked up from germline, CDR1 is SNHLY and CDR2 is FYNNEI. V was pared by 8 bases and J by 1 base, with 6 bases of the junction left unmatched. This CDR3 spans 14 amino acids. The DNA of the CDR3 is TGTGCCAGCGAGGCCCAGGGGGCCCAAGAGACCCAGTACTTC. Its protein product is CASEAQGAQETQYF.

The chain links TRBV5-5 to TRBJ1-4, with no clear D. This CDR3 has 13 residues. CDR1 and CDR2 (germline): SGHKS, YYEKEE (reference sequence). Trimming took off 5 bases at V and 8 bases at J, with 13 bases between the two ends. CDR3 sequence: CASRVSDPEKLFF. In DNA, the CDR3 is TGTGCCAGCAGGGTGAGCGACCCCGAAAAACTGTTTTTT.

CDR3 nucleotide sequence: TGTGCCAGCAGTCCTCGGGAGGGAAGAGATACGCAGTATTTT. It encodes CASSPREGRDTQYF. This sequence joins TRBV28 and TRBJ2-3; the match to TRBD2 covers 8 bases. V dropped 5 bases and J dropped 5; count of bases not matched to a gene: 6. Germline assignment: CDR1 MDHEN and CDR2 SYDVKM. CDR3 length equals 14 residues.

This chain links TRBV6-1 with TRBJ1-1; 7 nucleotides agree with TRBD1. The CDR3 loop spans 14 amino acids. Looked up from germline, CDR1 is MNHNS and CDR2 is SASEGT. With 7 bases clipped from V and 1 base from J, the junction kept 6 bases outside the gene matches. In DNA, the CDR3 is TGTGCCAGCACCAAAACAGGGGAGAACACTGAAGCTTTCTTT. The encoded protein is CASTKTGENTEAFF.

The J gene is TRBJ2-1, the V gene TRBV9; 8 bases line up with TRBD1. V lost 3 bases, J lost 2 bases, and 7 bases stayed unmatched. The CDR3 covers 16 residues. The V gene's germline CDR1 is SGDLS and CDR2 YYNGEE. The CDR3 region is CASSGTDRGTYNEQFF. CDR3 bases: TGTGCCAGCAGCGGAACCGACAGGGGAACCTACAATGAGCAGTTCTTC. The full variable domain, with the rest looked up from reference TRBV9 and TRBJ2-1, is DSGVTQTPKHLITATGQRVTLRCSPRSGDLSVYWYQQSLDQGLQFLIQYYNGEERAKGNILERFSAQQFPDLHSELNLSSLELGDSALYFCASSGTDRGTYNEQFFGPGTRLTVL.

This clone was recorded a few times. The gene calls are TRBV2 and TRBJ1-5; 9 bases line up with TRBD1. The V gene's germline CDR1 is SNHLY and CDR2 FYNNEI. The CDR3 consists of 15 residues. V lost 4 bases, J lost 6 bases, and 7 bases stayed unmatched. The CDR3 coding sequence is TGTGCCAGCAGTGTTAGGGGGACAGGGACTCAGCCCCAGCATTTT. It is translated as CASSVRGTGTQPQHF.

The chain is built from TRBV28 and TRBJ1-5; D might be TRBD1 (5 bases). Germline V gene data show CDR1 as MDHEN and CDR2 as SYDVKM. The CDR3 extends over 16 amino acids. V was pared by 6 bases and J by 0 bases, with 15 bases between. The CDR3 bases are TGTGCCAGCAGAAGGGGCGTGATATATAGCAATCAGCCCCAGCATTTT. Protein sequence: CASRRGVIYSNQPQHF.

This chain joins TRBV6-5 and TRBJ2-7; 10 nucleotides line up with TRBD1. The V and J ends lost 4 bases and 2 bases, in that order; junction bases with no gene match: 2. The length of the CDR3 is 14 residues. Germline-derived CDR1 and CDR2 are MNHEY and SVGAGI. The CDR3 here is CASSWTGGTYEQYF. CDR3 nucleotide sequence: TGTGCCAGCAGTTGGACAGGGGGAACCTACGAGCAGTACTTC.

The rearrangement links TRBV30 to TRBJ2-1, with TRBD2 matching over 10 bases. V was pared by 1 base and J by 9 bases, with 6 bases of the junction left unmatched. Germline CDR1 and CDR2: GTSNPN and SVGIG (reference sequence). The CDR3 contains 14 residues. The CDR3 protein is CAWSGSGRYGEQFF. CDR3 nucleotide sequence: TGTGCCTGGAGTGGTAGCGGGAGGTACGGTGAGCAGTTCTTC.

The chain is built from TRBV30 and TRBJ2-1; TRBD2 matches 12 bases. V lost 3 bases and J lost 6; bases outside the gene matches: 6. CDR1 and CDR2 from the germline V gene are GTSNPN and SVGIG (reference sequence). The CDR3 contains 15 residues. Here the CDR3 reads CAWSPLLAGGNEQFF. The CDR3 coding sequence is TGTGCCTGGAGCCCTTTACTAGCGGGAGGCAATGAGCAGTTCTTC. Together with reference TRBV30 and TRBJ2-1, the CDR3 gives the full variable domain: SQTIHQWPATLVQPVGSPLSLECTVEGTSNPNLYWYRQAAGRGLQLLFYSVGIGQISSEVPQNLSASRPQDRQFILSSKKLLLSDSGFYLCAWSPLLAGGNEQFFGPGTRLTVL.

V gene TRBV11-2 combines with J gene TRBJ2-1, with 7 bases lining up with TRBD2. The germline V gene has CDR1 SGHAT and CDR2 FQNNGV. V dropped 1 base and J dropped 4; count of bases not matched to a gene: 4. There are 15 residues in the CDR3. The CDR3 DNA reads TGTGCCAGCAGCTTAGGAGGGGAGGGTTACAATGAGCAGTTCTTC. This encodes CASSLGGEGYNEQFF.

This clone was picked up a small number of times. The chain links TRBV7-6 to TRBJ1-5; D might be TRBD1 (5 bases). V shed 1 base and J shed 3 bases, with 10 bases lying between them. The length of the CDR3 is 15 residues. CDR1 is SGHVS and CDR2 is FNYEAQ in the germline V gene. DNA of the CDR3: TGTGCCAGCAGCTTAGAGCCAGGGCCCAATCAGCCCCAGCATTTT. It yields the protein CASSLEPGPNQPQHF.

CDR3 residues: CASRQPGLGQFF. In DNA form, the CDR3 reads TGTGCCAGCAGACAGCCGGGACTAGGGCAGTTCTTC. The chain employs TRBV6-6 and TRBJ2-1, with 8 positions matching TRBD2. The germline V gene encodes CDR1 MNHNY and CDR2 SVGAGI (reference sequence). The CDR3 sequence is 12 residues long. The junction had 7 bases not matched to a gene; V was cut back by 6 bases and J by 12 bases.

CDR3: CASGRDSYEQYF. CDR3 bases: TGTGCCAGCGGGCGGGACAGCTACGAGCAGTACTTC. This rearrangement joins TRBV6-1 to TRBJ2-7, with a possible D match to TRBD1 (7 bases). The CDR3 loop spans 12 amino acids. Deletions cut 8 bases from V and 3 bases from J, with 11 bases between. CDR1 and CDR2 from the germline V gene are MNHNS and SASEGT.

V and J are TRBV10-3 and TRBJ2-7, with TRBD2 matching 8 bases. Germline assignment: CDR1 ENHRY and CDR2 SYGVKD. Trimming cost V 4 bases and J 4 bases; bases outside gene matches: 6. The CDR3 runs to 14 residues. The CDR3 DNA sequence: TGTGCCATCAGTGCAATAGCGGGGAGATACGAGCAGTACTTC. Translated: CAISAIAGRYEQYF.